The 3 T cell receptor beta chains in this list originate from one sample, sequenced in a study of T cell repertoires in cytomegalovirus infection. TCRdb re-called the reads with MiXCR, one entry per CDR3 protein. The sample yields about 100,000 distinct CDR3 sequences, over 40% seen once. Their target antigens are unknown. This sample comprised CD8+ T cells from cultured PBMCs, obtained from culture after CMV antigen stimulation. All receptors come from a human donor in good health (CMV status not recorded). Some clones in this sample may be carry-over from other donors' samples.

This clonotype was counted between two and nine times. This CDR3 is CASSDGHGGNPEAFF. The CDR3 bases are TGTGCCAGCAGTGATGGACACGGTGGCAACCCTGAAGCTTTCTTT. This rearrangement joins TRBV2 to TRBJ1-1; possibly TRBD1 for D (5 bases). Trimming stripped 3 bases from V and 6 bases from J, with 17 bases between. CDR3 length: 15 residues. Germline V gene sequence: CDR1 SNHLY, CDR2 FYNNEI.

This clonotype was counted many times. CDR3 DNA sequence: TGTGCCAGCAGTTTAAGCAGGTTGGATTATGGCTACACCTTC. This sequence encodes CASSLSRLDYGYTF. The genes are TRBV27 and TRBJ1-2; the D is unclear. This CDR3 comprises 14 residues. Trimming left V 2 bases short and J 5 bases short, with 12 bases between. Germline CDR1 reads MNHEY; CDR2 reads SMNVEV (reference sequence).

This chain connects TRBV7-2 to TRBJ1-4; D is possibly TRBD1 (5 bases). Germline values: CDR1 SGHTA, CDR2 FQGNSA. This CDR3 has 14 amino acids. The V end was cut by 4 bases, the J end by 8 bases, with 14 bases between. CDR3 region: CASSSPGAGEKLFF. DNA of the CDR3: TGTGCCAGCAGCTCTCCCGGGGCGGGGGAAAAACTGTTTTTT.